This T cell receptor beta chain was recorded in a study of blood T cell repertoires in COVID-19. As for the study in general: T cells, B-cell-depleted T cells, or PBMCs supplied cDNA or gDNA.

In the source study's methods: Estimation of nucleated cell counts relied on the amplification of reference gene primers. TCRdb's table, derived via immunoSEQ multiplex PCR, lists solely in-frame clones and lacks some. The DNA gave D and trimming, while V, J and clone size come from that table. This table has some 200,000 clones, about 82% appearing once. The Seattle site enrolled patients during active infection and followed them longitudinally. The CDR3 sequence is 14 residues long. Germline values: CDR1 SQVTM, CDR2 ANQGSEA. The V gene lost 6 bases and the J gene lost 3 bases, with 16 bases spanning the gap.

This rearrangement joins TRBV29-1 to TRBJ2-3; maybe TRBD1 (5 bases). Sample: peripheral blood. The receptor was derived from a man aged 55 to 70 with COVID-19, enrolled during active disease. The CDR3 sequence is CSVSRQGATDTQYF. The CDR3 DNA sequence: TGCAGCGTCAGTCGCCAGGGTGCGACAGATACGCAGTATTTT.